This T cell receptor beta chain was sequenced during a study of control samples from healthy donors and cancer patients. The CDR3 contains 15 residues. Trimming cost V 0 bases and J 3 bases, with 9 bases left between them. The germline V gene has CDR1 LGHNA and CDR2 YSLEER. Measured with immunoSEQ multiplex PCR; TCRdb has only the in-frame clones, and not every one. The sample records approximately 86,000 clones, over 65% being singletons. Sample: blood. The chain links TRBV4-3 to TRBJ1-5; no clear D gene. The sequence came from a woman aged 40 to 55 in good health. CDR3 loop: CASSQDRRINQPQHF. The CDR3 nucleotides are TGCGCCAGCAGCCAAGATAGACGGATCAATCAGCCCCAGCATTTT.